This T cell receptor beta chain was captured by sequencing in a study of blood T cell repertoires in COVID-19 (TCRdb year 2020). Context from the whole study: The collaborator samples originated in the United States, Italy and Spain and spanned the acute and convalescent phases of COVID-19. The material from the prospective study consisted of cDNA or gDNA derived from T cells, B-cell-depleted T cells, or PBMCs. Where available, HLA class I and class II types were taken from metadata supplied by the sample provider and were not determined by assay-based typing. The repertoires were released in a freely available public database intended as a resource for research on the immune response to SARS-CoV-2. Subjects who had been exposed to COVID-19, were actively infected with it, or had recovered from it provided the deeply sampled blood TCRbeta repertoires that made up the dataset. Samples came from the ongoing ImmuneRACE study (first 160 participants) plus 1,254 subjects from 6 global collaborators. The sample metadata nearly always contained a de-identified subject ID, COVID-19 status, age in years and sex. The paper as a whole reports these results and caveats: The quantity of clinical and demographic metadata differed by source and by participant and was supplied without curation.

Only a few counts were recorded for this clone. No cognate antigen has been identified for it. No quality values exist for individual bases; no much larger clone is one base distant. Clipping removes 11 bases from V and 10 bases from J, with 14 as the unmatched junction base count. Measured from the cysteine to the phenylalanine, the CDR3 is 13 residues long. Just the 39-base CDR3 DNA is kept, in frame starting at base 1. CDR1 and CDR2 (SNHLY, FYNNEI) derive from the germline V gene. Whole blood was collected in K2EDTA tubes by collaborating institutions according to the institutions' own protocols. Collaborator samples were shipped for TCRbeta analysis as frozen whole blood, isolated PBMCs, or DNA extracted from either sample type. The immunoSEQ Assay, a bias-controlled multiplex PCR, was used to amplify TCRbeta CDR3 regions from genomic DNA. The original pipeline was this. The number of nucleated cells in each sample was estimated by amplification of reference gene primers within the assay. To quantify the absolute abundance of each unique TCRbeta CDR3 rearrangement, sequence reads were collapsed and filtered. For each sample, productive Simpson clonality was calculated by taking the square root of Simpson's diversity index across productive rearrangements. TCRdb took over this immuneACCESS table, retaining in-frame rearrangements with V and J assigned. Such tables are incomplete; in checked studies, under half of the missing clones stem from an unresolved V gene, and the remainder is unexplained. D and trimming come from the DNA, and the V and J calls and clone size come from that table. The sample table shows about 160,000 clones, and roughly 88% are seen once. The ten largest clones take up roughly 2.8% of the sample.

This chain is built from TRBV2 and TRBJ2-1; TRBD2 fits 7 bases in the junction. Sequenced material: peripheral blood. The source of this sequence is a woman aged 55 to 70 with acute or convalescent COVID-19. The CDR3 protein is CAREGRGPQEQFF. The nucleotides read TGTGCCCGGGAAGGGAGGGGCCCACAGGAGCAGTTCTTC.